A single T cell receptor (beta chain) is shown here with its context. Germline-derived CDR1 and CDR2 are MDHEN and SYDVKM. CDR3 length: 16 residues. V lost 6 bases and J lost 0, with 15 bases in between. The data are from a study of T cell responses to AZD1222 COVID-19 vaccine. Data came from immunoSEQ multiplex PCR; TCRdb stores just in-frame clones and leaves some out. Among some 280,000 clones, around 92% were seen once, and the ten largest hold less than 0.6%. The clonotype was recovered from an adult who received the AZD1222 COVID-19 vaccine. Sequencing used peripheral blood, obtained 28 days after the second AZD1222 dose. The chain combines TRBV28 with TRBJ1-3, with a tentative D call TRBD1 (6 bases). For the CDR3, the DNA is TGTGCCAGCAGACTCATGGGGGCAGCCTCTGGAAACACCATATATTTT. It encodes CASRLMGAASGNTIYF.